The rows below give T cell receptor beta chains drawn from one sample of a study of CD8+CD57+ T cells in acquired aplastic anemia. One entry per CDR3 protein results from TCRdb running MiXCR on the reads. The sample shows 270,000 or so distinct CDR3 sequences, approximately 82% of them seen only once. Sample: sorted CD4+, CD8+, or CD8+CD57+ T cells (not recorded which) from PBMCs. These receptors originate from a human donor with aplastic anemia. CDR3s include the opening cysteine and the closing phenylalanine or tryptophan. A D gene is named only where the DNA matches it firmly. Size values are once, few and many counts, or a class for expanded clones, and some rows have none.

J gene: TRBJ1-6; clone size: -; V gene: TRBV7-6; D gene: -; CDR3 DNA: TGTGCCAGCAGTTCAGGCAGGGGCAATTCACCCCTCCACCTCCACTTT; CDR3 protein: CASSSGRGNSPLHLHF
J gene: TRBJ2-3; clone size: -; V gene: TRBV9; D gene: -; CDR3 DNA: TGTGCCAGCAGCGTAGCGGCAGCAGCGGCTCAGTACTATTTT; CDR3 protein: CASSVAAAAAQYYF
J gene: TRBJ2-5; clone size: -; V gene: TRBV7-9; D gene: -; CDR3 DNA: TGTGCCAGCAGCTTAGGGAAGCGGACCCAAGAGACCCAGTACTTC; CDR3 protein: CASSLGKRTQETQYF
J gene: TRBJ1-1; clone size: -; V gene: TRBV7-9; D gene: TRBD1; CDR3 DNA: TGTGCCGGACAGGGGGCTAGGGACGCCCAGAACTCCGGGGCTTTCTTT; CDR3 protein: CAGQGARDAQNSGAFF
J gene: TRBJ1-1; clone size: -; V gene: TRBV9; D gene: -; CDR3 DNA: TGTGCCAGCAGCGTGGGGGACACTGAAGCTTTCTTT; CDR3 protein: CASSVGDTEAFF
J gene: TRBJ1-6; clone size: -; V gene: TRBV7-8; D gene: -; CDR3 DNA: TGTGCCAGCAGCTCAGCGGGAGGTCATGAAACCCAGCACTTT; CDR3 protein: CASSSAGGHETQHF
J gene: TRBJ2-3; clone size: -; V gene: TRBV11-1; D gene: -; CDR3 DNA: TGTGCCAGCGGCTACGATCCGACAGATACGCAGTATTTT; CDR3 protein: CASGYDPTDTQYF
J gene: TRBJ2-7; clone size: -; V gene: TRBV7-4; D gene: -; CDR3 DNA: TGCGCCAGCAGTGAGTGGGATCGCGAGCAGTACTTC; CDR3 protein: CASSEWDREQYF
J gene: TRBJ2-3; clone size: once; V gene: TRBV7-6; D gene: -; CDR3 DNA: TGTGCCAGCAGCTTAGGCGGAGCCCACGTTGCTGAGCGTTTT; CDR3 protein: CASSLGGAHVAERF
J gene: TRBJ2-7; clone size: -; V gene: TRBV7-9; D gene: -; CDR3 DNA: TGTGCCACCAGCCTAAAGGGGAGCTACGAGCCCAACTTC; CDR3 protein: CATSLKGSYEPNF
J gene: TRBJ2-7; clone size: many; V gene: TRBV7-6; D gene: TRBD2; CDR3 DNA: TGTGCCAGCAGCTTAGGCGGGGGATTCTCCTACGAGCAGTACTTC; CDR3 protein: CASSLGGGFSYEQYF
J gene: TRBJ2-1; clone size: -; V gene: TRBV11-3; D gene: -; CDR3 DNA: TGTGCCAGCAGTTTAGGGCCCACAGATGAGCAGTTCTTC; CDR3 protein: CASSLGPTDEQFF
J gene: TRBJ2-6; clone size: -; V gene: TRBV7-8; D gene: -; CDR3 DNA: TGTGCCAGCAGCTTAGGGGGAGGCCCCGATGGGCAGTATGTCCTGACTTTC; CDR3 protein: CASSLGGGPDGQYVLTF
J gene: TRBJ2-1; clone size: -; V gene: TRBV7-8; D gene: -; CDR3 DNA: TGTGCCAGCAGCTTACCAGGAAGCGCGGATACGCATGATCAGTTCTTC; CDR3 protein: CASSLPGSADTHDQFF
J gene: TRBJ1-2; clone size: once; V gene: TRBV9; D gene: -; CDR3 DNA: TGTGCCAGCAGCTGGGGTGGGGGGTCAAACGATAGCTACACCTTC; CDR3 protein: CASSWGGGSNDSYTF
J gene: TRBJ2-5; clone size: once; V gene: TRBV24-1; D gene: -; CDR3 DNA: TGTGCCACCAGTGATCTAGTAGAGACCCAGTACTTC; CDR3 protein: CATSDLVETQYF
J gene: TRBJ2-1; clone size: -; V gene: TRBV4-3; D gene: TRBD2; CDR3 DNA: TGCGCCAGCAGTGGTAGGGGACTAGCGGGAAGTGGCACTGAGCAGTTCTTC; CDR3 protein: CASSGRGLAGSGTEQFF
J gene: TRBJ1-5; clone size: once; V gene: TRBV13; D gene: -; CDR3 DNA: TGTGCCAGCGGGGACGTGGCCTGGGGCACGCAGCATTTT; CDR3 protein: CASGDVAWGTQHF
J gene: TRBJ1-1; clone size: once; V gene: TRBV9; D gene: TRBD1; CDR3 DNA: TGTGCCAGCAGTAGGGACAGCCGACTTTCAAGCACTGAAGCTTTCTTT; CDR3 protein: CASSRDSRLSSTEAFF
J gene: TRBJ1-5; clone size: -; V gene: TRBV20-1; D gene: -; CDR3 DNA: TGCAGTGCTAGTTACGACAGAGGGAATCAGCCCCAGCATTTT; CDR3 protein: CSASYDRGNQPQHF
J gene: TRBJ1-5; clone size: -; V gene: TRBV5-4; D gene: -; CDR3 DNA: -; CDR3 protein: CASSFTSAMSSSSGGNQPQHF
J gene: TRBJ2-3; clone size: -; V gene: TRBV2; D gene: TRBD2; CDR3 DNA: TGTGTAAGCGGGGACCTGGGGTCGGATACGCAGTATTTT; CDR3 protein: CVSGDLGSDTQYF
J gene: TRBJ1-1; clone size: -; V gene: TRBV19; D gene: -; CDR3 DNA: TGTGCCAGTGGGACTCTATCCCTTAACACTGAAGCTTTCTTT; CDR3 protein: CASGTLSLNTEAFF
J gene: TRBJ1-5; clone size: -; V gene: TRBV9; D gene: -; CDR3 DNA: TGTGCCAGCGGGGACGGGGCCACAGGAAATCAGTCCCAGCATTTT; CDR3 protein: CASGDGATGNQSQHF
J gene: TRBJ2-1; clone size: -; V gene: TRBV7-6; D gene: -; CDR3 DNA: TGTGCCGGCAGTTTAGGCGGTTCCTACATCGATGAGCAGTTCTTC; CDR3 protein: CAGSLGGSYIDEQFF
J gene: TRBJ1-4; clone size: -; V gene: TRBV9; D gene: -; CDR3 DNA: TGTGCCAGCAGCGGGATCTTTGCTAATGAGAAACTGTTTTTT; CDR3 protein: CASSGIFANEKLFF
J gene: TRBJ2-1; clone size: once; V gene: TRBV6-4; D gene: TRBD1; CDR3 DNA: TGTGCCAGCAGTGACTCGAGTACAGGGGGGATCCATGAGCAGTTCTTC; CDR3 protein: CASSDSSTGGIHEQFF
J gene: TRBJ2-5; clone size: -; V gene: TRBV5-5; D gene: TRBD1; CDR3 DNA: TGTGCCAGCAGCTTGGGGGACAGGGGAGAGACCCAGTACTTC; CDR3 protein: CASSLGDRGETQYF
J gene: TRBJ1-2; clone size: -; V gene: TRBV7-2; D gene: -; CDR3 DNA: TGTGCCAGCAGCTGGGAACAGGACTGGAACTATTACGACTACACCTTC; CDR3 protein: CASSWEQDWNYYDYTF
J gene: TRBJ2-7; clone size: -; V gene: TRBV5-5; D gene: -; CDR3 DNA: TGTGCCAGCAGCTTAGTACCCGAGATCTACGAGCAGTACTTC; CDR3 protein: CASSLVPEIYEQYF
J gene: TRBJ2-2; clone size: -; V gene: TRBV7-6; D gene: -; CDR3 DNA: TGCGCCAGCAGCCTCGAGCCCGGGGGGCCGAACACCGGGGAGCTGTTTTTT; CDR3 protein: CASSLEPGGPNTGELFF
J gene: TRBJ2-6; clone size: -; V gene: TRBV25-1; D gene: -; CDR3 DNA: TGTGCCAGCAGCTTTGGGACTGGGGCCAACGTCCTGACTTTC; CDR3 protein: CASSFGTGANVLTF
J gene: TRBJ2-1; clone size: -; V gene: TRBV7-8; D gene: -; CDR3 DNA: TGTGCCAGCAGCGTATATCAGGGCGCCTACAATGAGCAGTTCTTC; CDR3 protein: CASSVYQGAYNEQFF
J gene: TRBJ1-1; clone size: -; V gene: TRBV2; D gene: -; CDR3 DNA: -; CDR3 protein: CASGGGDTDTRNFGPGF
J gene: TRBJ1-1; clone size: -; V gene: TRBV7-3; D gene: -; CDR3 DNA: TGTGCCAGCAGTTCTAGCGGGAGGGGGAACTCTGAAGCTTTCTTT; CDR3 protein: CASSSSGRGNSEAFF
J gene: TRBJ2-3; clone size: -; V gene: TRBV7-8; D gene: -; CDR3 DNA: TGTGCCAGCAGCGTAGCGGGACAGACCGCAGCGAAGCAGTATTTT; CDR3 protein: CASSVAGQTAAKQYF
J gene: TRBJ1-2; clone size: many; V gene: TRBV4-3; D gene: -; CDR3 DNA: TGCGCCAGCAGCCAAGTATTGGCAGGGAACTATGGCTACACCTTC; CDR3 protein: CASSQVLAGNYGYTF
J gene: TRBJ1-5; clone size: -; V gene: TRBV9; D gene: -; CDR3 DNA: TGTGCCAGCAGCGTAGGGGGCTCGGAAACTCAGCATTTT; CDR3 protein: CASSVGGSETQHF
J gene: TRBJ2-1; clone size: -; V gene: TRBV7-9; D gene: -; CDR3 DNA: TGTGCCAGCCAGGGGGAGGATGGTAACAATGAGCAGTTCTTC; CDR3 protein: CASQGEDGNNEQFF
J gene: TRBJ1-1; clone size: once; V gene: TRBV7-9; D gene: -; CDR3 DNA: TGTGCCAGCAGCTTAGATCTGACAGACGGGGCCAACGTTTTCTTT; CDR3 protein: CASSLDLTDGANVFF
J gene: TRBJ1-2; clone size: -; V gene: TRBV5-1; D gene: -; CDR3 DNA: TGCGCCAGCAGCCGACCCGCGGATTATTGCTACACCTTC; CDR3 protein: CASSRPADYCYTF
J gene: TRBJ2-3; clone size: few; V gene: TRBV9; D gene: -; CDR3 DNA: TGTGCCAGCAGCGTGGGCGGGCGCACAGATACGCAGTATTTT; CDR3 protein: CASSVGGRTDTQYF
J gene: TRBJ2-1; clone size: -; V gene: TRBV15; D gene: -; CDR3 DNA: TGTGCCACCAGGAGTAGCGGCCGTAGCGACGAGCAGTTCTTC; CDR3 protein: CATRSSGRSDEQFF
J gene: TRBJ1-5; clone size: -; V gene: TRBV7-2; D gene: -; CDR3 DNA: TGTACCAGCAGCTTAACTGTGAGACTAGCGCCCCAGACTTTT; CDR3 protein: CTSSLTVRLAPQTF
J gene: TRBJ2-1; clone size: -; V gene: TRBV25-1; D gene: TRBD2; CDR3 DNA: TGTGCCAGCAGTCCAATAGCGGGAGGGATCCATGAGCAGTTCTTC; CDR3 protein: CASSPIAGGIHEQFF
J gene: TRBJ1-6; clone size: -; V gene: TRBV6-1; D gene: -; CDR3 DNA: TGTGCCAGCGGGTTCATGGCATCTGGGTCACCCCTCCACTTT; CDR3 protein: CASGFMASGSPLHF
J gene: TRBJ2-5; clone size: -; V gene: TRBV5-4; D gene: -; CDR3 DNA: TGTGCCAGCAGCCGCCTGGACTACCAAGAGACCCAGTACTTC; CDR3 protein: CASSRLDYQETQYF
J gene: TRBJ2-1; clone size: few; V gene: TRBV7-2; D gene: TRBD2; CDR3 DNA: TGTGCCAGCAGCTTAGCAAGAGGCGGGGGGAGCGATGAGCAGTTCTTC; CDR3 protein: CASSLARGGGSDEQFF
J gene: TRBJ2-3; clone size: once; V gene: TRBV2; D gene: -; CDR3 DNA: TGTGCCAGCGGGGCCGGGGGTAGAGACACGGAGTATTTT; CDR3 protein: CASGAGGRDTEYF
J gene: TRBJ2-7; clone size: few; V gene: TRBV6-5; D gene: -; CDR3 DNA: TGTGCCAGCAGTTACCGCAGGGGCTACGAGCAGTACTTC; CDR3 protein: CASSYRRGYEQYF
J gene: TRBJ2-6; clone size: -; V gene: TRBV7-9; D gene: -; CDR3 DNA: TGTGCCAGCAGCTTTGCGGGTAGCGACGGGGGCAACGTCCTGACTTTC; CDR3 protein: CASSFAGSDGGNVLTF